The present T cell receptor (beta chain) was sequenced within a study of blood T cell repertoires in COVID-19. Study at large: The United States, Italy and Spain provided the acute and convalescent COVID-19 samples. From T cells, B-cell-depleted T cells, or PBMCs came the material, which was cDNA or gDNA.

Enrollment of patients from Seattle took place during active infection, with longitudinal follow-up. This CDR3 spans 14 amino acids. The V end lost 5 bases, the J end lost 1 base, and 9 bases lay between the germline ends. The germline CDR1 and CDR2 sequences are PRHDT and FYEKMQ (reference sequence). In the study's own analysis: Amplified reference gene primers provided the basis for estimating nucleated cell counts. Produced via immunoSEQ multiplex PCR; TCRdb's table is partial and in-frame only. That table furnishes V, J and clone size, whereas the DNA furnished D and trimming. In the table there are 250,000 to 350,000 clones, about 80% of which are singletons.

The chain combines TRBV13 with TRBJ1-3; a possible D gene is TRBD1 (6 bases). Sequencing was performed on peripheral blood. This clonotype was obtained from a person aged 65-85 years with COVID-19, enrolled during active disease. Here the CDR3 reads CASSTRGSGNTIYF. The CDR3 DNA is TGTGCCAGCAGCACTAGGGGGTCTGGAAACACCATATATTTT. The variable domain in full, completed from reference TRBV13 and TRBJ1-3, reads AAGVIQSPRHLIKEKRETATLKCYPIPRHDTVYWYQQGPGQDPQFLISFYEKMQSDKGSIPDRFSAQQFSDYHSELNMSSLELGDSALYFCASSTRGSGNTIYFGEGSWLTVV.